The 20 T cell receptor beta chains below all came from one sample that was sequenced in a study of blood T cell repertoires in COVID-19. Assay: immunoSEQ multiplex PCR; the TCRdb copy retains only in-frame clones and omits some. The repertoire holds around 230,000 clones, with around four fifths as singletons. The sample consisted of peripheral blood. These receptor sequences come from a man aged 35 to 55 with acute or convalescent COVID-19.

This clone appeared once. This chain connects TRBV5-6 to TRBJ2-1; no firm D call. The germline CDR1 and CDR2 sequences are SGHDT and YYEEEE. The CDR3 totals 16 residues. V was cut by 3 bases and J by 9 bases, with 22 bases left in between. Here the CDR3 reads CASSSRMPTGFGEQFF. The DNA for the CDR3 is TGTGCCAGCAGCTCCCGCATGCCCACCGGTTTCGGTGAGCAGTTCTTC. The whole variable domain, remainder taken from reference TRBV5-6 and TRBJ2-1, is DAGVTQSPTHLIKTRGQQVTLRCSPKSGHDTVSWYQQALGQGPQFIFQYYEEEERQRGNFPDRFSGHQFPNYSSELNVNALLLGDSALYLCASSSRMPTGFGEQFFGPGTRLTVL.

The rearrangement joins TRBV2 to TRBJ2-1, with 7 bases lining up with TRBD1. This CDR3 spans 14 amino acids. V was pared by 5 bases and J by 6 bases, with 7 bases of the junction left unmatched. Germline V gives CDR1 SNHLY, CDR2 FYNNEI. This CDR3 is CASSLGQEGNEQFF. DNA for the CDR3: TGTGCCAGCAGTTTAGGACAGGAAGGCAATGAGCAGTTCTTC.

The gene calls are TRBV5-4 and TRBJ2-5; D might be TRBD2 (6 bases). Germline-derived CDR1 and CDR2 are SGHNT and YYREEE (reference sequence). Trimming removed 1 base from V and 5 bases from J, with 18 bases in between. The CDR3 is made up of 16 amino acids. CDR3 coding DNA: TGTGCCAGCAGCTTGACCGGGACTCCCAGGGTGGAGACCCAGTACTTC. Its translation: CASSLTGTPRVETQYF.

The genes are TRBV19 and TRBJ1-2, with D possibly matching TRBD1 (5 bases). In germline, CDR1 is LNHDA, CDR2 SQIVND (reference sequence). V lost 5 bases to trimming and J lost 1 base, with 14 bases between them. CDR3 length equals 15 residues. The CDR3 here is CASSPWAGGNYGYTF. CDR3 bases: TGTGCCAGTAGTCCCTGGGCCGGGGGTAACTATGGCTACACCTTC.

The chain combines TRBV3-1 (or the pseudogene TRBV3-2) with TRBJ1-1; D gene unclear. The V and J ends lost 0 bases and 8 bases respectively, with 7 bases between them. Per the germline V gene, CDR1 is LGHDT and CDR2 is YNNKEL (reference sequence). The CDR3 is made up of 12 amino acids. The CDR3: CASSQDWQEAFF. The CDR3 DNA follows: TGTGCCAGCAGCCAAGATTGGCAGGAAGCTTTCTTT.

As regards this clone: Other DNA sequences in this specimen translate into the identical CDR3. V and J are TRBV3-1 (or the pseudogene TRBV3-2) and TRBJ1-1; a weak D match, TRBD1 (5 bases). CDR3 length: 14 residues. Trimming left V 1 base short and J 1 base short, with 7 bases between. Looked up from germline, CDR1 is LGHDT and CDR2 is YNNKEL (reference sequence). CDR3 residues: CASSQVDRNTEAFF. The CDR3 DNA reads TGTGCCAGCAGCCAAGTAGACAGGAACACTGAAGCTTTCTTT.

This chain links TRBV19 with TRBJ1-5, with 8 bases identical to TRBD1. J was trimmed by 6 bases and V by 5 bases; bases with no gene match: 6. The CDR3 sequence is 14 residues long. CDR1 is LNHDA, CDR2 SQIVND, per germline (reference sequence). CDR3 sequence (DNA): TGTGCCAGTAGTCCGGGACAGGTTATTCAGCCCCAGCATTTT. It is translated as CASSPGQVIQPQHF.

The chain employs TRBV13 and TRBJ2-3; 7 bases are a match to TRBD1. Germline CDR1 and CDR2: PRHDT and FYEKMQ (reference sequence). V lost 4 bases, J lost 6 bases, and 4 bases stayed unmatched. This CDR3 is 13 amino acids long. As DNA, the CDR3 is TGTGCCAGCAGCTCCCAGGGGGTCGATACGCAGTATTTT. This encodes CASSSQGVDTQYF. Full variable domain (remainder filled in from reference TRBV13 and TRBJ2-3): AAGVIQSPRHLIKEKRETATLKCYPIPRHDTVYWYQQGPGQDPQFLISFYEKMQSDKGSIPDRFSAQQFSDYHSELNMSSLELGDSALYFCASSSQGVDTQYFGPGTRLTVL.

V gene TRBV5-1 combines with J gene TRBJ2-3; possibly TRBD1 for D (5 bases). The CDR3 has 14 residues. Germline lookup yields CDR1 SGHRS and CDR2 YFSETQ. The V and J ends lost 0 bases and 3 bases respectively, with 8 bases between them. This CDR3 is CASSLARVTDTQYF. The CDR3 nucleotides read TGCGCCAGCAGCTTGGCCAGGGTTACAGATACGCAGTATTTT.

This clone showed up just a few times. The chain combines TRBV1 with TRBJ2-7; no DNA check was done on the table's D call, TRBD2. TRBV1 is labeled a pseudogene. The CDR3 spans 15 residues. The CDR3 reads CTSSPREKGRREQYF. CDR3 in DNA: TGCACCAGCAGCCCGCGGGAGAAGGGCCGCCGGGAGCAGTACTTC.

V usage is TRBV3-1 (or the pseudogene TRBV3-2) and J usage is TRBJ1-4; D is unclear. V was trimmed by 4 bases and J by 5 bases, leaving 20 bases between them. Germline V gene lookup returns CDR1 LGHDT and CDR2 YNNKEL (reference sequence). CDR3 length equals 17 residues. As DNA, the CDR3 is TGTGCCAGCAGCCTTCGGAGGACGAGATTGGGGAATGAAAAACTGTTTTTT. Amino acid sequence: CASSLRRTRLGNEKLFF.

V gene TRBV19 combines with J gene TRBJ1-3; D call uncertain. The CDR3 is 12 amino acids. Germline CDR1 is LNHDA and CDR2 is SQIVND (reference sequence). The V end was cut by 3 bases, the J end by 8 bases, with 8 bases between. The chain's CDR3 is CASSISVDTIYF. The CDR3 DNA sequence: TGTGCCAGTAGTATCTCGGTGGACACCATATATTTT.

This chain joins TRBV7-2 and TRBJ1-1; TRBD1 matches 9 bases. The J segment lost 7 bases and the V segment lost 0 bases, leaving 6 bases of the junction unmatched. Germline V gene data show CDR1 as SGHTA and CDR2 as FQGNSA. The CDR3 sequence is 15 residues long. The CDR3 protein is CASSLASGQGGEAFF. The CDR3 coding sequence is TGTGCCAGCAGCTTAGCGTCGGGACAGGGTGGTGAAGCTTTCTTT.

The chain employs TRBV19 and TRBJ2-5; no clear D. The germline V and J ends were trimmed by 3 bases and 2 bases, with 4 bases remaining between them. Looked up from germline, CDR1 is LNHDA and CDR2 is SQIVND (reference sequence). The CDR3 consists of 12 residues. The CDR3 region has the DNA TGTGCCAGTAGTATCGGTCAAGAGACCCAGTACTTC. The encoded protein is CASSIGQETQYF. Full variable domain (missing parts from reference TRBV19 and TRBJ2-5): DGGITQSPKYLFRKEGQNVTLSCEQNLNHDAMYWYRQDPGQGLRLIYYSQIVNDFQKGDIAEGYSVSREKKESFPLTVTSAQKNPTAFYLCASSIGQETQYFGPGTRLLVL.

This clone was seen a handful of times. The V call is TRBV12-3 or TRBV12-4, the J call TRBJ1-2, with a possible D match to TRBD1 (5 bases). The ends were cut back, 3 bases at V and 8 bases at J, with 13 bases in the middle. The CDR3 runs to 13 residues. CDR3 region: CASSLGTRAGYTF. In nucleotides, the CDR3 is TGTGCCAGCAGTTTGGGGACTCGGGCGGGCTACACCTTC.

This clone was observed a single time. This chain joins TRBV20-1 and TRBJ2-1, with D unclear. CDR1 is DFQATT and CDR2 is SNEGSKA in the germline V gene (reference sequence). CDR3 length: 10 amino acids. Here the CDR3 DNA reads TGCAGAGACTTAGCCAATGAGCAGTTCTTC. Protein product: CRDLANEQFF.

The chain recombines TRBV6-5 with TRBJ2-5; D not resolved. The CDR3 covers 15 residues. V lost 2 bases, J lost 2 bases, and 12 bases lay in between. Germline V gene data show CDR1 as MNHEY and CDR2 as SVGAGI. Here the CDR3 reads CASSYQARSQETQYF. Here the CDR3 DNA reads TGTGCCAGCAGTTACCAGGCCAGGTCACAAGAGACCCAGTACTTC.

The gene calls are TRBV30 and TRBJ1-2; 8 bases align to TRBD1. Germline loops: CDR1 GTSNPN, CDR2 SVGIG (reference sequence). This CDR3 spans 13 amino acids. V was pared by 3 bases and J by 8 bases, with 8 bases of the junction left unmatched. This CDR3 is CAWRKTGDGGYTF. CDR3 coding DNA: TGTGCCTGGAGGAAGACAGGGGACGGCGGCTACACCTTC.

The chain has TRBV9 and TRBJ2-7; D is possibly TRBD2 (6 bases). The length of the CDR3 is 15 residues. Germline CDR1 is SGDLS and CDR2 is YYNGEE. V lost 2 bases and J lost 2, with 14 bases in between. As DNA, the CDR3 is TGTGCCAGCAGCGTCAGTGGCGGGGTCACCTACGAGCAGTACTTC. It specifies CASSVSGGVTYEQYF. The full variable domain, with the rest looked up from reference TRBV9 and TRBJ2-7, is DSGVTQTPKHLITATGQRVTLRCSPRSGDLSVYWYQQSLDQGLQFLIQYYNGEERAKGNILERFSAQQFPDLHSELNLSSLELGDSALYFCASSVSGGVTYEQYFGPGTRLTVT.

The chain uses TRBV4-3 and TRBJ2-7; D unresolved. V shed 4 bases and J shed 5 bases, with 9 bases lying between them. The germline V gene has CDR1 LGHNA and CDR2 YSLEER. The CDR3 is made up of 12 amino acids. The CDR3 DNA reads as TGCGCCAGCAGCCTCGGAGACCACGAGCAGTACTTC. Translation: CASSLGDHEQYF.